This TCR beta chain was identified in a study of shared clonotypes between healthy human individuals (dated by TCRdb to 2018 to 2020). Looking at the study overall: The cohort included three men and a couple of women between 18 and 49 years of age. Libraries were prepared and TCR repertoires were sequenced by different laboratories using diverse techniques, in order to increase sequencing depth and limit assay-specific biases. Per donor, leukapheresis produced somewhere between about 0.8 and 9.5 billion PBMCs. To estimate repertoire size and how much clonotypes are shared between individuals, the study performed deep sequencing of blood TCR repertoires from roughly five healthy adults. For each donor, CD4 naive and CD4 memory were each given three plates, CD8 naive was given two plates, and CD8 memory was given one plate.

The trim is 1 base for V and 7 bases for J, with a gap of 14 bases between the germline ends. From its cysteine to its phenylalanine, the CDR3 spans 14 amino acids. Only the CDR3 part of the read is kept: 42 bases, read in frame from the first base. The germline V gene supplies CDR1 MNHEY and CDR2 SVGAGI. As for this clone: Its specific antigen is unknown. Per-base quality was not reported, and no clone a single base away is much larger than it.

Using the deep immunoSEQ assay, TCR CDR3 regions were amplified from genomic DNA by multiplex PCR. Extracted genomic DNA from each cell subset was spread evenly across all wells of several immunoSEQ 96-well plates, with each plate serving as a replicate. For sorted subsets, roughly 200 ng genomic DNA, equal to 30,000 to 35,000 T cell genomes, was loaded into each replicate PCR. The purified libraries were quantified using a Qubit 3.0 fluorometer, sized with a Bioanalyzer 2100, and then quantified again using the KAPA Library Quantification kit. Each immunoSEQ 96-well plate was sequenced on its own single-read 150-cycle Illumina NextSeq 550 flow cell. Regarding the original processing steps: The immunoSEQ output contained only junctional sequences without quality scores, so filtering could not match that applied to full-length reads. To assign V/J genes and CDR3, sequences were annotated using PyIR, a Python wrapper for IgBLAST v1.9, with IMGT germline references. Any read was removed if the V/J assignment was weak (E-value above 1e-6), the CDR3 was missing, or the read contained stop codons, out-of-frame junctions, or ambiguous translated residues. V3J clonotypes were defined as sequences sharing an identical inferred V gene, J gene, and CDR3 amino acid sequence. Percentage overlap between repertoires was calculated by dividing the number of shared unique clonotypes by the size of the smaller repertoire. Repertoire richness was assessed with RTK rarefaction, the Chao1 estimator, and Recon v2.1 estimates of unobserved clonotypes. For all TCRbeta clonotypes obtained by the gDNA method from four donors, generation probabilities were computed with OLGA. In its TCRdb copy, this immuneACCESS table keeps in-frame sequences only and misses some clones. Where compared with another copy, unresolved V genes explain less than half of these, and the others have no known cause. For V, J and clone size, that table is used; D and trimming come from the DNA. Present in this sample are over a million clones, 75% to 85% of which were seen just once. The biggest ten clones account for 0.5% to 0.6% of the sample.

What the research found in general, with its limitations: Pairwise subsampling led to the expectation that sequencing depth would affect the degree of clonotype sharing among donors. Because the study included a small number of donors, the genetic and exposure-history diversity represented was limited. Even with the large sequencing depth, rarefaction of the sorted-subset datasets indicated that sequencing was incomplete. Naive subsets generally had larger estimated clonotype richness than memory subsets. Across a few donors, approximately 4.9% of naive CD4, approximately 3.6% of naive CD8, about 2.3% of memory CD4, and approximately 0.4% of memory CD8 clonotypes were shared. Compared with non-shared clonotypes, clonotypes shared by all four sorted-subset donors had higher generation probabilities. Only blood was sampled, and tissue TCR repertoires likely differ from those in blood.

Donors were healthy HIV-negative adults with no recently reported acute infections or vaccinations. Every donor was a Caucasian adult residing in Nashville, Tennessee, USA. Magnetic negative selection was used to enrich CD4+ T cells, after which naive cells were positively selected on CD45RA and the negative fraction became the memory subset. Blood was collected by leukapheresis, and PBMCs were isolated by Ficoll-Histopaque density gradient centrifugation and then cryopreserved in liquid nitrogen vapor phase. Analytical flow cytometry was used to check the purity and quantity of each magnetically sorted T cell population. Genomic DNA was isolated from each sorted fraction and quantified by UV absorbance on a Nanodrop 2000c.

This clonotype was sampled from a man between 18 and 35 years old in good health. Some clones in this sample may be carry-over from other donors' samples. Specimen: memory CD4+ T cells from PBMCs. In the paper's terms, the cell subset or site label means: CD45RA-negative fraction. Recombination linked TRBV6-5 to TRBJ2-7; TRBD1 is perhaps the D gene, given 6 matching bases. The CDR3 amino acid sequence is: CASSYLGAPEEQYF. At the DNA level, the sequence is TGTGCCAGCAGTTACTTGGGGGCCCCGGAGGAGCAGTACTTC.